The 28 T cell receptor beta chains in this list originate from one sample, sequenced in a study of OX40 agonist ivuxolimab in advanced cancers. Measured with immunoSEQ multiplex PCR; TCRdb has only the in-frame clones, and not every one. Among 100,000 to 150,000 clones listed, 85% to 95% were seen once. Sequences were derived from CD4+ or CD8+ T cells sorted from blood, sampled in a trial of the OX40 agonist ivuxolimab. Receptor source: an adult with an advanced solid tumor such as melanoma, head and neck, liver or kidney cancer.

This clone was recorded once. V and J are TRBV19 and TRBJ1-1, with D unresolved. In germline, CDR1 is LNHDA, CDR2 SQIVND (reference sequence). Trimming left V 4 bases short and J 1 base short, with 7 bases between. The CDR3 has 13 residues. The CDR3 DNA is TGTGCCAGTAGTACGTCAGGGAACACTGAAGCTTTCTTT. It encodes CASSTSGNTEAFF.

The rearrangement links TRBV19 to TRBJ1-5, with a possible D match to TRBD1 (5 bases). The CDR3 loop spans 15 amino acids. From germline, CDR1 is LNHDA and CDR2 SQIVND (reference sequence). Trimming shortened V by 7 bases and J by 0 bases, and 13 bases separated the two germline ends. This chain's CDR3 is CASTKSGGSNQPQHF. CDR3 sequence (DNA): TGTGCCAGTACCAAATCTGGGGGTAGCAATCAGCCCCAGCATTTT. Using reference TRBV19 and TRBJ1-5 for the parts outside the CDR3, the full variable domain is DGGITQSPKYLFRKEGQNVTLSCEQNLNHDAMYWYRQDPGQGLRLIYYSQIVNDFQKGDIAEGYSVSREKKESFPLTVTSAQKNPTAFYLCASTKSGGSNQPQHFGDGTRLSIL.

The genes are TRBV19 and TRBJ2-7; 9 bases are shared with TRBD1. The CDR3 is made up of 14 amino acids. CDR1 is LNHDA, CDR2 SQIVND, per germline (reference sequence). With 4 bases clipped from V and 0 bases from J, the junction kept 1 base outside the gene matches. CDR3 bases: TGTGCCAGTAGTAAGGGACAGGGCTCCTACGAGCAGTACTTC. Translated, it gives CASSKGQGSYEQYF.

J is TRBJ1-2 and V is TRBV28; D remains ambiguous. The ends were cut back, 2 bases at V and 3 bases at J, with 10 bases in the middle. Per the germline V gene, CDR1 is MDHEN and CDR2 is SYDVKM. CDR3 length: 14 amino acids. CDR3 protein: CASSLSVGYYGYTF. CDR3 in DNA: TGTGCCAGCAGTTTAAGCGTTGGGTACTATGGCTACACCTTC.

V and J are TRBV5-1 and TRBJ2-2, with 7 bases identical to TRBD2. V gave up 4 bases and J gave up 6 bases; unmatched junction bases: 9. This CDR3 has 15 residues. CDR1 is SGHRS and CDR2 is YFSETQ in the germline V gene. This CDR3 is CASSPRAGEAGELFF. The CDR3 nucleotides are TGCGCCAGCAGCCCACGGGCGGGAGAGGCCGGGGAGCTGTTTTTT.

V gene TRBV30 combines with J gene TRBJ2-2; D is uncertain. V shed 4 bases and J shed 4 bases, with 4 bases lying between them. This CDR3 is built from 11 residues. The V gene's germline CDR1 is GTSNPN and CDR2 SVGIG (reference sequence). CDR3 loop: CAWTTTGELFF. The CDR3 nucleotides read TGTGCCTGGACTACCACCGGGGAGCTGTTTTTT. Full variable domain (rest looked up from reference TRBV30 and TRBJ2-2): SQTIHQWPATLVQPVGSPLSLECTVEGTSNPNLYWYRQAAGRGLQLLFYSVGIGQISSEVPQNLSASRPQDRQFILSSKKLLLSDSGFYLCAWTTTGELFFGEGSRLTVL.

The J gene is TRBJ1-1, the V gene TRBV5-4; 7 bases line up with TRBD1. V lost 3 bases, J lost 1 base, and 0 bases stayed unmatched. Germline CDR1 and CDR2: SGHNT and YYREEE (reference sequence). This CDR3 is built from 13 residues. CDR3 DNA: TGTGCCAGCAGCTGGGACAGGAACACTGAAGCTTTCTTT. Amino acids: CASSWDRNTEAFF. Together with reference TRBV5-4 and TRBJ1-1, the CDR3 gives the full variable domain: ETGVTQSPTHLIKTRGQQVTLRCSSQSGHNTVSWYQQALGQGPQFIFQYYREEENGRGNFPPRFSGLQFPNYSSELNVNALELDDSALYLCASSWDRNTEAFFGQGTRLTVV.

The sample holds a few counts of this clone. The V gene is TRBV6-4, the J gene TRBJ2-3; 10 nucleotides line up with TRBD1. The CDR3 totals 15 residues. Germline V gene sequence: CDR1 MRHNA, CDR2 SNTAGT. The junction had 6 bases not matched to a gene; V was cut back by 0 bases and J by 9 bases. CDR3 nucleotides: TGTGCCAGCAGTGACTCGCCGGGACAGGGGTCGACGCAGTATTTT. Protein product: CASSDSPGQGSTQYF.

The chain couples TRBV6-5 to TRBJ1-1, with a weak D call TRBD1 (6 bases). Germline V lookup: CDR1 MNHEY, CDR2 SVGAGI. The CDR3 extends over 15 amino acids. Trimming shortened V by 0 bases and J by 2 bases, and 10 bases separated the two germline ends. CDR3 coding DNA: TGTGCCAGCAGTTACTCGAAACAGGGTAACACTGAAGCTTTCTTT. Its translation: CASSYSKQGNTEAFF.

The gene calls are TRBV19 and TRBJ2-1; TRBD2 might be the D (5 bases). This CDR3 is 14 amino acids long. With 2 bases removed from V and 1 base from J, the gap between germline ends came to 6 bases. Germline CDR1 LNHDA, CDR2 SQIVND (reference sequence). CDR3 DNA sequence: TGTGCCAGTAGTATACCGGGATCCTACAATGAGCAGTTCTTC. Its translation: CASSIPGSYNEQFF.

On this clone: A junction end diverges from the germline sequence, so it may reflect a read error. The chain uses TRBV4-3 and TRBJ1-1; D remains unclear. This CDR3 region has 12 residues. Germline V gene lookup returns CDR1 LGHNA and CDR2 YSLEER. DNA for the CDR3: TGCGCCAGCAGCCAAGACTTTAAAGGTGTGATTTTT. Its translation: CASSQDFKGVIF.

V is TRBV7-2 and J is TRBJ2-3; D uncertain. Trimming cost V 4 bases and J 2 bases, with 13 bases left between them. The germline V gene encodes CDR1 SGHTA and CDR2 FQGNSA. This CDR3 spans 15 amino acids. The CDR3 region is CASSSGRYLTDTQYF. The DNA for the CDR3 is TGTGCCAGCAGCTCTGGGCGGTACCTCACAGATACGCAGTATTTT.

Only one count was recorded for this clone. V and J are TRBV28 and TRBJ1-3, with TRBD1 matching 9 bases. The CDR3 runs 18 residues. From germline, CDR1 is MDHEN and CDR2 SYDVKM. V gave up 7 bases and J gave up 2 bases; unmatched junction bases: 15. The CDR3 reads CASIRNLGTGFAGNTIYF. In nucleotides, the CDR3 is TGTGCCAGCATCCGAAATCTCGGGACAGGGTTTGCTGGAAACACCATATATTTT.

This chain joins TRBV6-4 and TRBJ1-3; D may be TRBD1 (5 bases). The CDR3 is made up of 14 amino acids. From germline, CDR1 is MRHNA and CDR2 SNTAGT. V gave up 8 bases and J gave up 0 bases, with 11 bases separating them. CDR3 nucleotide sequence: TGTGCCAGCCGTGGAGGGACCTCTGGAAACACCATATATTTT. Amino acids: CASRGGTSGNTIYF.

V is TRBV15 and J is TRBJ2-7, with no clear D. The CDR3 sequence is 13 residues long. V was trimmed by 1 base and J by 2 bases, leaving 6 bases between them. Germline lookup yields CDR1 LNHNV and CDR2 YYDKDF (reference sequence). CDR3 residues: CATSRGGPYEQYF. The CDR3 coding sequence is TGTGCCACCAGCAGAGGCGGACCCTACGAGCAGTACTTC.

This chain joins TRBV9 and TRBJ2-6; 8 positions agree with TRBD1. This CDR3 has 16 amino acids. The germline V gene has CDR1 SGDLS and CDR2 YYNGEE. The ends lost 0 bases at V and 2 bases at J; junction bases unmatched: 1. The CDR3 DNA follows: TGTGCCAGCAGCGTAGGGGGACAGGCTGGGGCCAACGTCCTGACTTTC. Protein product: CASSVGGQAGANVLTF.

The chain carries TRBV14 and TRBJ2-5; 7 bases fit TRBD2. The J call is uncertain, as TRBJ2-7 better fits the DNA end. CDR1 and CDR2 (germline): SGHDN, FVKESK. The CDR3 has 17 residues. The CDR3 DNA is TGTGCCAGCAGCCAAGACAAGCGACTAGCCGACTCCTACGAGCAGTACTTC. The encoded protein is CASSQDKRLADSYEQYF.

This clone has only one observation. The chain carries TRBV5-1 and TRBJ2-1, with TRBD2 identical over 7 bases. In germline, CDR1 is SGHRS, CDR2 YFSETQ. V shed 5 bases, J shed 2 bases, and the junction held 4 bases outside the gene matches. The CDR3 is 14 amino acids. The CDR3 nucleotides read TGCGCCAGCAGAACTAGCGAAGCCTACAATGAGCAGTTCTTC. It translates to CASRTSEAYNEQFF.

This clone was seen once. V is TRBV10-1 and J is TRBJ1-5; D gene unclear. This CDR3 is 16 amino acids long. Germline loops: CDR1 WNHNN, CDR2 SYGVQD (reference sequence). The V gene lost 4 bases and the J gene lost 0 bases, with 13 bases spanning the gap. The CDR3 DNA reads TGCGCCAGCAGTGCAAGGTTACGGGATAGCAATCAGCCCCAGCATTTT. This sequence encodes CASSARLRDSNQPQHF.

This rearrangement joins TRBV28 to TRBJ2-2; D is possibly TRBD1 (5 bases). V was pared by 8 bases and J by 6 bases, with 7 bases between. Germline loops: CDR1 MDHEN, CDR2 SYDVKM. The CDR3 consists of 11 residues. The DNA for the CDR3 is TGTGCCAGCCAAGGGGCCGGGGAGCTGTTTTTT. Translating it yields CASQGAGELFF.

The rearrangement links TRBV25-1 to TRBJ1-1; 8 nucleotides agree with TRBD1. This CDR3 region has 16 residues. V lost 4 bases, J lost 5 bases, and 12 bases stayed unmatched. Germline V CDR1 and CDR2: MGHDK, SYGVNS. The CDR3 DNA sequence: TGTGCCAGCAGTGGCTCAAACAGGGGGTTTGCGACTGAAGCTTTCTTT. The encoded protein is CASSGSNRGFATEAFF.

Concerning this clone itself: A read error may account for a junction end that differs from germline. The chain recombines TRBV9 with TRBJ1-2, with 9 bases aligning to TRBD1. The CDR3 is 14 residues long. CDR1 is SGDLS and CDR2 is YYNGEE in the germline V gene. CDR3 in amino acids: CASSTWDRDYGYTF. The CDR3 bases are TGTGCCAGCAGCACCTGGGACAGGGACTACGGCTACACCTTC.

The chain joins TRBV7-9 to TRBJ1-1, with TRBD1 as a possible D gene (5 bases). Germline CDR1 SEHNR, CDR2 FQNEAQ (reference sequence). V lost 3 bases and J lost 3, with 14 bases in between. The CDR3 is made up of 15 amino acids. The CDR3 reads CASSLAGRTDTEAFF. Here the CDR3 DNA reads TGTGCCAGCAGCTTGGCAGGGAGGACGGACACTGAAGCTTTCTTT.

J is TRBJ2-7 and V is TRBV19; D is possibly TRBD2 (6 bases). This CDR3 is built from 15 residues. V lost 4 bases to trimming and J lost 2 bases, with 15 bases between them. Germline V gene lookup returns CDR1 LNHDA and CDR2 SQIVND (reference sequence). In DNA form, the CDR3 reads TGTGCCAGTAGTAGCAATAGCGGCCTGGCCTACGAGCAGTACTTC. It codes for CASSSNSGLAYEQYF.

The V and J genes are TRBV5-1 and TRBJ2-7; the D gene is possibly TRBD1 (5 bases). V lost 0 bases and J lost 0, with 7 bases in between. This CDR3 comprises 14 residues. CDR1 and CDR2 from the germline V gene are SGHRS and YFSETQ. CDR3 DNA sequence: TGCGCCAGCAGCTTGGGGGGCAGCTCCTACGAGCAGTACTTC. This codes for CASSLGGSSYEQYF.

The chain recombines TRBV9 with TRBJ2-1; possible D gene TRBD2, 6 bases. The V end lost 0 bases, the J end lost 7 bases, and 17 bases lay between the germline ends. CDR1 and CDR2 from the germline V gene are SGDLS and YYNGEE. The CDR3 runs 16 residues. CDR3 bases: TGTGCCAGCAGCGTAGATGCAGGCGGGACGCAGAATGAGCAGTTCTTC. Amino acid sequence: CASSVDAGGTQNEQFF.

The CDR3 sequence: CASRGQGAGEQYF. CDR3 coding DNA: TGTGCCAGCAGAGGACAGGGGGCGGGAGAGCAGTACTTC. This rearrangement joins TRBV27 to TRBJ2-7, with TRBD1 matching 11 bases. Germline CDR1 MNHEY, CDR2 SMNVEV (reference sequence). Losses at the gene ends were 6 bases for V and 7 bases for J; bases not matched to a gene: 5. CDR3 size: 13 residues.

V and J are TRBV29-1 and TRBJ2-5; TRBD2 agrees at 9 bases. The V segment lost 4 bases and the J segment 3 bases; nucleotides outside the gene matches: 15. Germline CDR1 reads SQVTM; CDR2 reads ANQGSEA. The CDR3 covers 17 residues. CDR3 residues: CSVVSGVRAGGEETQYF. CDR3 DNA: TGCAGCGTTGTTTCGGGGGTACGAGCGGGAGGCGAAGAGACCCAGTACTTC. The full variable domain, with the rest looked up from reference TRBV29-1 and TRBJ2-5, is SAVISQKPSRDICQRGTSLTIQCQVDSQVTMMFWYRQQPGQSLTLIATANQGSEATYESGFVIDKFPISRPNLTFSTLTVSNMSPEDSSIYLCSVVSGVRAGGEETQYFGPGTRLLVL.